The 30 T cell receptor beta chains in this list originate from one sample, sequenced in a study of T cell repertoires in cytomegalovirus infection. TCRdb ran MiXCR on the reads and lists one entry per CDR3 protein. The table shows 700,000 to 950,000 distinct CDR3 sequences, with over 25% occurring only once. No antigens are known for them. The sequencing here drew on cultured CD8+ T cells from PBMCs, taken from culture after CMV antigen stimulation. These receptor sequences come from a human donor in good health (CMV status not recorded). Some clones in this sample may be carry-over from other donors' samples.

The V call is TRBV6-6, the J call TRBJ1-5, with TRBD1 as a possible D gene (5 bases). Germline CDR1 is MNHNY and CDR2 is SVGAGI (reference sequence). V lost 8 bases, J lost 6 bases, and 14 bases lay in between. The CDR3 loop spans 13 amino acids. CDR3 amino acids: CASAGGGGQPQHF. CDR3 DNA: TGTGCCAGCGCCGGGGGGGGTGGTCAGCCCCAGCATTTT.

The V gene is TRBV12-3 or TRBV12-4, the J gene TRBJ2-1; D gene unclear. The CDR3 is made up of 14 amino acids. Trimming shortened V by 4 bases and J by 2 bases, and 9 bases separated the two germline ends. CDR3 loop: CASSSPLAYNEQFF. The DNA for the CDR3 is TGTGCCAGCAGTTCCCCTCTAGCCTACAATGAGCAGTTCTTC.

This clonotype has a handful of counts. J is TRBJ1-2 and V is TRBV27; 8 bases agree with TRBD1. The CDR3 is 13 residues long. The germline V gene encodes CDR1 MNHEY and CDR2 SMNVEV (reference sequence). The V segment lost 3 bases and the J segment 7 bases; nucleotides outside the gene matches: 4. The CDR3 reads CASSFSGQGGYTF. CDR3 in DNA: TGTGCCAGCAGTTTCTCCGGACAGGGTGGCTACACCTTC.

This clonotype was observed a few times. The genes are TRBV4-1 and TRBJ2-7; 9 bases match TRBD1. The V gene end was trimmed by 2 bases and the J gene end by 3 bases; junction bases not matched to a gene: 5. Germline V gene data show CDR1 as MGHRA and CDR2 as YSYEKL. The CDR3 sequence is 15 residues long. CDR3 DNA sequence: TGCGCCAGCAGCCAACTTGACAGGGGGGACTACGAGCAGTACTTC. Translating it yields CASSQLDRGDYEQYF.

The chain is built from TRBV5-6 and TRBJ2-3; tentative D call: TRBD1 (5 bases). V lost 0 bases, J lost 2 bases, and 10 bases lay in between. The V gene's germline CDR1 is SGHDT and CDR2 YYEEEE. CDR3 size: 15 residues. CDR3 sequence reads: CASSLEDSFTDTQYF. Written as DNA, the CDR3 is TGTGCCAGCAGCTTGGAAGACAGTTTCACAGATACGCAGTATTTT.

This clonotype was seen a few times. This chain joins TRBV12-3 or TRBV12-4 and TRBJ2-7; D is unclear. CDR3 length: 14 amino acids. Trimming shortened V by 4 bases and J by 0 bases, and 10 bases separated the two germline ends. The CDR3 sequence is CASSSHDNSYEQYV. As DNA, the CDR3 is TGTGCCAGCAGTTCCCACGACAACTCCTACGAGCAGTACGTC.

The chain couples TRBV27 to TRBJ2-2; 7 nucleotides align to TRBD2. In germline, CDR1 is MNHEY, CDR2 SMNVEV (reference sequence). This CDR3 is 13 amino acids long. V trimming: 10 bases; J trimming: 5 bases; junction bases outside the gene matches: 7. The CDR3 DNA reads TGTGCCACCCTGGGGGGGGGGACCGGGGAGCTGTTTTTT. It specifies CATLGGGTGELFF.

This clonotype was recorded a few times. CDR3 DNA: TGTGCCACCAGCATTTCGAAGGGTGACACTGAAGCTTTCTTT. It specifies CATSISKGDTEAFF. The genes are TRBV15 and TRBJ1-1; D remains ambiguous. The CDR3 is 14 amino acids. Trimming cost V 4 bases and J 3 bases, with 12 bases left between them. Germline V lookup: CDR1 LNHNV, CDR2 YYDKDF (reference sequence).

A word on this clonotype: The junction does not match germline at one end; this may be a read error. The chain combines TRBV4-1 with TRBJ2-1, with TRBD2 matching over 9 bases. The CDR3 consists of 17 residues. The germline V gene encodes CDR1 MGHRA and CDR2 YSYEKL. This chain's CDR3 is CASSQERSGGGAYEQFF. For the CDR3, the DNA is TGTGCCAGCAGCCAAGAACGGAGCGGCGGGGGGGCCTATGAGCAGTTCTTC.

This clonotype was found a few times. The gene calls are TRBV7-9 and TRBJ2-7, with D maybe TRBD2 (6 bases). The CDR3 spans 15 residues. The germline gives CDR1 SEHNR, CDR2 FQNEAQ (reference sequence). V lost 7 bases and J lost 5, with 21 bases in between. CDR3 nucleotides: TGTGCCAGCACGGGTGGAGGACTACAAACCGACGAGCAGTACTTC. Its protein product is CASTGGGLQTDEQYF.

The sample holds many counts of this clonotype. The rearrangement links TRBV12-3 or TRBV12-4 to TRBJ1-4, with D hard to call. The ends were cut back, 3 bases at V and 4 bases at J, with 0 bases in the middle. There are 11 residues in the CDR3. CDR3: CASSFNEKLFF. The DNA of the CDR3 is TGTGCCAGCAGTTTTAATGAAAAACTGTTTTTT.

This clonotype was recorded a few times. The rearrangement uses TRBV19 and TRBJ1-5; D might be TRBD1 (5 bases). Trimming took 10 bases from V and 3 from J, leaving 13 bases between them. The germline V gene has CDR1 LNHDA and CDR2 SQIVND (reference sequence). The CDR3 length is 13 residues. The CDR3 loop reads CATAGTDNQPQHF. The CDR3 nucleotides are TGTGCCACCGCCGGGACGGACAATCAGCCCCAGCATTTT.

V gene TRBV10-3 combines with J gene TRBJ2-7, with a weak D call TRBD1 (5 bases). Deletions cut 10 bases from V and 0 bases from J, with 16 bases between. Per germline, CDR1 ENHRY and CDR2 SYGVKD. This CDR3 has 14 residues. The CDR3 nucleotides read TGTGCCACAGCTGGGCAGGGTTTCTCCTACGAGCAGTACGTC. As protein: CATAGQGFSYEQYV.

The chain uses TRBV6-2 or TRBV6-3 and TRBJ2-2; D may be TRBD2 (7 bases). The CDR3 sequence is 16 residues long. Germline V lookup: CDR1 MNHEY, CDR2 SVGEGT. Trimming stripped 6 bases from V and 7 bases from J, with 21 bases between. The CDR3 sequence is CASRGPGGQRHGELFF. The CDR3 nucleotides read TGTGCCAGCAGAGGCCCGGGGGGCCAAAGGCACGGGGAGCTGTTTTTT.

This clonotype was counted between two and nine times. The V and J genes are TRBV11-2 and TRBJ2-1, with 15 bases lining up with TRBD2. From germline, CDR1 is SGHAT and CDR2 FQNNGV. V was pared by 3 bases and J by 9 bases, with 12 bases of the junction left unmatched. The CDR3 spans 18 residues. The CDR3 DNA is TGTGCCAGCAGCTTCCCCCCGGGACTAGCGGGGGGTTGGGGTGAGCAGTTCTTC. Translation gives CASSFPPGLAGGWGEQFF. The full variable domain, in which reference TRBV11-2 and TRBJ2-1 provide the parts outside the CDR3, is EAGVAQSPRYKIIEKRQSVAFWCNPISGHATLYWYQQILGQGPKLLIQFQNNGVVDDSQLPKDRFSAERLKGVDSTLKIQPAKLEDSAVYLCASSFPPGLAGGWGEQFFGPGTRLTVL.

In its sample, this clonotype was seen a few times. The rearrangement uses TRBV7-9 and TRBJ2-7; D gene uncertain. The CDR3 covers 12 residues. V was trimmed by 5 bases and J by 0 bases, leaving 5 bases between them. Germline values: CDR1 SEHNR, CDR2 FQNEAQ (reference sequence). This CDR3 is CASSATSYEQYV. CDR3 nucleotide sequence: TGTGCCAGCAGCGCCACCTCCTACGAGCAGTACGTC.

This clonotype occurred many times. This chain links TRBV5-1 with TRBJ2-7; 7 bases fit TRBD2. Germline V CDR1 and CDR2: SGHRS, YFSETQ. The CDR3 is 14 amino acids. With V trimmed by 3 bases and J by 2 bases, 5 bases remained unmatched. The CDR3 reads CASSWGGMAYEQYF. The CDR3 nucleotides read TGCGCCAGCAGCTGGGGGGGTATGGCCTACGAGCAGTACTTC.

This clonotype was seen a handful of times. CDR3 nucleotide sequence: TGTGCCAGCAGCCCAGTGGGCATCGCCCGGGATGAGCAGTTCTTC. Its protein is CASSPVGIARDEQFF. The chain employs TRBV7-2 and TRBJ2-1; D gene ambiguous. V was cut by 5 bases and J by 8 bases, with 19 bases left in between. The CDR3 loop spans 15 amino acids. CDR1 and CDR2 (germline): SGHTA, FQGNSA.

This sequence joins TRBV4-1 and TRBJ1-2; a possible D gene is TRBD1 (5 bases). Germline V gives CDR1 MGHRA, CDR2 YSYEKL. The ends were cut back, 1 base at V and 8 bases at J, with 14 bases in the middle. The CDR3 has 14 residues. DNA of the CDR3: TGCGCCAGCAGCCAAGTTGCAGGGAATTACGGCTACACCTTC. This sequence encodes CASSQVAGNYGYTF.

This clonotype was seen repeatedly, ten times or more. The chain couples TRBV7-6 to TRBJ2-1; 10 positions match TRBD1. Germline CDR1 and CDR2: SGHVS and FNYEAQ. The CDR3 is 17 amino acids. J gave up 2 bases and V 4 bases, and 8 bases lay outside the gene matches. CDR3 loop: CASSSTPGQGPYNEQFF. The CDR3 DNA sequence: TGTGCCAGCAGCTCAACTCCGGGACAGGGGCCCTACAATGAGCAGTTCTTC.

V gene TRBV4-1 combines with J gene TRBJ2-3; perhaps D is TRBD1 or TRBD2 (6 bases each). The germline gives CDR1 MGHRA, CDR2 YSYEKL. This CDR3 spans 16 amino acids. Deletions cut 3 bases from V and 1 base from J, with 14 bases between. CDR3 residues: CASSHKRRGGTDTQYF. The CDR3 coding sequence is TGCGCCAGCAGCCACAAGAGGAGGGGGGGCACAGATACGCAGTATTTT.

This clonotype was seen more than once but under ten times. The CDR3 DNA reads TGTGCCAGCAGCGGCTTCGGACGGCCCGGCTCTGGGGCCAACGTCCTGACTTTC. It yields the protein CASSGFGRPGSGANVLTF. The rearrangement uses TRBV9 and TRBJ2-6; D remains ambiguous. This CDR3 has 18 residues. The germline V and J ends were trimmed by 3 bases and 0 bases, with 16 bases remaining between them. Germline V lookup: CDR1 SGDLS, CDR2 YYNGEE.

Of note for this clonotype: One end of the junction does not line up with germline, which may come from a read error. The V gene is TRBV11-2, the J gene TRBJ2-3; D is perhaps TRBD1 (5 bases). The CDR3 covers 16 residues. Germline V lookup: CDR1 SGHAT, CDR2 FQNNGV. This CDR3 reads CANSPQDSFSTDTQYF. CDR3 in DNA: TGTGCCAACAGCCCCCAAGACAGTTTTAGCACAGATACGCAGTATTTT.

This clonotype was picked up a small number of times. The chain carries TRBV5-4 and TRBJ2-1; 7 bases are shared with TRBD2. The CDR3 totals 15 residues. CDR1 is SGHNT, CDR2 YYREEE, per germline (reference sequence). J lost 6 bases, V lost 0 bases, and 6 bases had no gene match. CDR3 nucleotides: TGTGCCAGCAGCTTGGGGGACCCTAGCGGCAATGAGCAGTTCTTC. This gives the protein CASSLGDPSGNEQFF.

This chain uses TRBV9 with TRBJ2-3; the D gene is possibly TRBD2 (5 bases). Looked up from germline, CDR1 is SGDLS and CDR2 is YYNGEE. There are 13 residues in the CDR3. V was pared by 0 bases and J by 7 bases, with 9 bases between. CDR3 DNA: TGTGCCAGCAGCGTAGAGTCTAGCTATACGCAGTATTTT. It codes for CASSVESSYTQYF.

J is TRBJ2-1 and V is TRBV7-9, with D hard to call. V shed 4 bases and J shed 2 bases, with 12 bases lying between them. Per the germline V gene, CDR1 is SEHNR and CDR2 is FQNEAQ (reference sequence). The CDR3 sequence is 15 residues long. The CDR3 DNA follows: TGTGCCAGCAGCTCAATGGAAAACCCCTACAATGAGCAGTTCTTC. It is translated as CASSSMENPYNEQFF.

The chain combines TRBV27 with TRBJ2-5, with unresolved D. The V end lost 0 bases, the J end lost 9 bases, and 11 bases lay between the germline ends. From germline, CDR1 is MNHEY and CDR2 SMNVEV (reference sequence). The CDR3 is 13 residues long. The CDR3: CASSLSPIVAQYF. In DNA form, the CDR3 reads TGTGCCAGCAGTTTATCCCCGATCGTGGCCCAGTACTTC.

This CDR3 reads CASTAGGLLNEQFF. CDR3 coding DNA: TGTGCCAGCACGGCGGGGGGGCTGTTGAATGAGCAGTTCTTC. The chain employs TRBV2 and TRBJ2-1; 9 bases are a match to TRBD2. J gave up 7 bases and V 7 bases, and 8 bases lay outside the gene matches. The CDR3 covers 14 residues. In germline, CDR1 is SNHLY, CDR2 FYNNEI.

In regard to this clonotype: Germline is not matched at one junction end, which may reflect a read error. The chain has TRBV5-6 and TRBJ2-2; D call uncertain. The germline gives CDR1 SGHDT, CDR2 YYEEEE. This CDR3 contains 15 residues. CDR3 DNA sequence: TGTGTCAGCAGCCCCGGGCCGGTCAACACCGGGGAGCTGTTTTTT. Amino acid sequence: CVSSPGPVNTGELFF. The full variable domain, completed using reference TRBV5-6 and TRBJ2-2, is DAGVTQSPTHLIKTRGQQVTLRCSPKSGHDTVSWYQQALGQGPQFIFQYYEEEERQRGNFPDRFSGHQFPNYSSELNVNALLLGDSALYLCVSSPGPVNTGELFFGEGSRLTVL.

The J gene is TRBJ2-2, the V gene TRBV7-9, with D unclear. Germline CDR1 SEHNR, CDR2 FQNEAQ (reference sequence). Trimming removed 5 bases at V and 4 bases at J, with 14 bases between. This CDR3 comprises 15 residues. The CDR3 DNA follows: TGTGCCAGCAGCACCCTCGGTGATCTCACCGGGGAGCTGTTTTTT. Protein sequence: CASSTLGDLTGELFF.